Following are 27 T cell receptor beta chains from one sample sequenced in a study of T cell repertoires in cytomegalovirus infection. TCRdb analysed the reads with MiXCR anew, one entry per CDR3 protein. The sample has roughly 51,000 distinct CDR3 sequences; roughly 20% are singletons. Which antigens these TCRs recognize remains unknown. Sequencing used CD8+ T cells from cultured PBMCs, obtained from culture after CMV antigen stimulation. The receptors shown here come from a human donor in good health (CMV status not recorded). Some clones in this sample may be carry-over from other donors' samples.

Only a few counts were recorded for this clonotype. The rearrangement links TRBV27 to TRBJ2-3; the D gene is possibly TRBD1 (6 bases). Germline CDR1 is MNHEY and CDR2 is SMNVEV (reference sequence). V lost 2 bases and J 1 base, leaving 19 bases between the germline ends. CDR3 length: 18 residues. Here the CDR3 reads CASSLRAGDDWGTDTQYF. The CDR3 DNA reads as TGTGCCAGCAGTTTACGGGCAGGGGACGATTGGGGCACAGATACGCAGTATTTT.

The chain uses TRBV11-2 and TRBJ1-1, with no clear D. The germline V and J ends were trimmed by 8 bases and 1 base, with 14 bases remaining between them. Germline CDR1 SGHAT, CDR2 FQNNGV. This CDR3 region has 14 residues. The CDR3 loop reads CASEGPRGNTEAFF. The DNA of the CDR3 is TGTGCCAGCGAGGGCCCCCGGGGGAACACTGAAGCTTTCTTT.

This clonotype was seen a few times. The gene calls are TRBV2 and TRBJ1-1; 11 bases are shared with TRBD1. The V gene's germline CDR1 is SNHLY and CDR2 FYNNEI. The CDR3 loop spans 15 amino acids. The trim removed 8 bases at V and 3 bases at J, leaving 8 bases unmatched. The DNA for the CDR3 is TGTGCCAGCCGGACAGGGGGCGTCTTGGACACTGAAGCTTTCTTT. It is translated as CASRTGGVLDTEAFF.

This clonotype was observed a few times. The CDR3 reads CASSFRTSGSGGEQYF. Here the CDR3 DNA reads TGTGCCAGCAGCTTCCGGACTAGCGGCTCGGGGGGGGAGCAGTACTTC. The chain couples TRBV7-2 to TRBJ2-7; TRBD2 matches 10 bases. V trimming: 3 bases; J trimming: 7 bases; junction bases outside the gene matches: 12. Per germline, CDR1 SGHTA and CDR2 FQGNSA. There are 16 residues in the CDR3.

The J gene is TRBJ2-7, the V gene TRBV7-2; perhaps D is TRBD1 or TRBD2 (5 bases each). The V and J ends lost 3 bases and 3 bases respectively, with 12 bases between them. Germline-derived CDR1 and CDR2 are SGHTA and FQGNSA. This CDR3 has 14 amino acids. CDR3 DNA sequence: TGTGCCAGCAGCTTGAGGGGTAGGGACTACGAGCAGTACTTC. As protein: CASSLRGRDYEQYF.

This chain uses TRBV7-2 with TRBJ1-6; unclear D gene. The V end lost 2 bases, the J end lost 3 bases, and 8 bases lay between the germline ends. This CDR3 spans 15 amino acids. CDR1 and CDR2 from the germline V gene are SGHTA and FQGNSA. CDR3 loop: CASSLLNDYNSPLHF. The CDR3 DNA is TGTGCCAGCAGCTTACTCAACGACTATAATTCACCCCTCCACTTT.

The chain recombines TRBV20-1 with TRBJ2-7, with TRBD1 matching over 7 bases. The CDR3 sequence is 15 residues long. Germline CDR1 is DFQATT and CDR2 is SNEGSKA (reference sequence). With 0 bases clipped from V and 2 bases from J, the junction kept 7 bases outside the gene matches. CDR3 nucleotides: TGCAGTGCTAGAGATAGGAACAGGGGCCCCTACGAGCAGTACTTC. Its translation is CSARDRNRGPYEQYF.

There are a few counts of this clonotype. The chain couples TRBV4-1 to TRBJ2-1; D is unresolved. This CDR3 is built from 14 residues. Per germline, CDR1 MGHRA and CDR2 YSYEKL. V shed 1 base and J shed 4 bases, with 8 bases lying between them. CDR3 bases: TGCGCCAGCAGCCAAGGGTCAGATTACAATGAGCAGTTCTTC. As protein: CASSQGSDYNEQFF.

The J gene is TRBJ1-1, the V gene TRBV12-3 or TRBV12-4; D is ambiguous. Between the trimmed V and J ends, which lost 7 bases and 4 bases, there was a span of 16 bases. CDR3 length: 14 residues. The DNA of the CDR3 is TGTGCCAGCACCCTCTCTGGGTTGGCCACTGAAGCTTTCTTT. Residues: CASTLSGLATEAFF.

V usage is TRBV4-1 and J usage is TRBJ2-1; 13 bases match TRBD2. Per germline, CDR1 MGHRA and CDR2 YSYEKL. The CDR3 sequence is 14 residues long. The J segment lost 6 bases and the V segment lost 9 bases, leaving 5 bases of the junction unmatched. In DNA, the CDR3 is TGCGCCAGTTCTACTAGCGGGGGGGGCAATGAGCAGTTCTTC. This gives the protein CASSTSGGGNEQFF.

The chain couples TRBV20-1 to TRBJ1-1, with a tentative D call TRBD1 (6 bases). Trimming cost V 5 bases and J 5 bases, with 15 bases left between them. The CDR3 extends over 13 amino acids. Germline CDR1 and CDR2: DFQATT and SNEGSKA (reference sequence). Here the CDR3 reads CSAPVGGRTEAFF. DNA of the CDR3: TGCAGTGCTCCGGTGGGGGGCCGAACTGAAGCTTTCTTT.

The chain links TRBV10-3 to TRBJ1-2, with 8 bases aligning to TRBD1. V lost 4 bases to trimming and J lost 0 bases; unmatched junction nucleotides: 4. The CDR3 contains 15 residues. Germline CDR1 ENHRY, CDR2 SYGVKD. This CDR3 reads CAISAGTGANYGYTF. DNA of the CDR3: TGTGCCATCAGTGCTGGGACAGGCGCTAACTATGGCTACACCTTC.

The V call is TRBV27, the J call TRBJ2-7, with 7 positions matching TRBD1. Germline CDR1 and CDR2: MNHEY and SMNVEV (reference sequence). The CDR3 totals 14 residues. V dropped 4 bases and J dropped 4; count of bases not matched to a gene: 7. The CDR3 region is CASSSTGDGYEQYF. For the CDR3, the DNA is TGTGCCAGCAGTTCTACAGGGGACGGGTACGAGCAGTACTTC.

This clonotype has more than one count but fewer than ten. The chain joins TRBV14 to TRBJ1-1; no clear D. CDR1 SGHDN and CDR2 FVKESK come from the germline V gene. Trimming took off 4 bases at V and 4 bases at J, with 13 bases between the two ends. CDR3 length: 14 amino acids. CDR3 coding DNA: TGTGCCAGCAGCCCCGAACCGGTGGCCACTGAAGCTTTCTTT. It is translated as CASSPEPVATEAFF.

The gene calls are TRBV4-2 and TRBJ2-2, with D tentatively TRBD1 (6 bases). The germline gives CDR1 LGHNA, CDR2 YNFKEQ. The CDR3 length is 15 residues. V lost 5 bases and J lost 0, with 10 bases in between. This CDR3 is CASSEGVANTGELFF. The DNA of the CDR3 is TGTGCCAGCAGCGAGGGGGTTGCGAACACCGGGGAGCTGTTTTTT.

The chain uses TRBV12-5 and TRBJ2-1; D is uncertain. The CDR3 totals 12 residues. The ends were cut back, 6 bases at V and 9 bases at J, with 12 bases in the middle. Germline assignment: CDR1 LGHNT and CDR2 FRNRAP. The CDR3 spells CASGWNLVEQFF. The CDR3 DNA is TGTGCTAGTGGATGGAACCTGGTTGAGCAGTTCTTC.

V gene TRBV6-8 combines with J gene TRBJ2-2, with D perhaps matching TRBD1 (6 bases). The germline gives CDR1 MNHGY, CDR2 SAAAGT. V was clipped by 6 bases and J by 2 bases, with 16 bases between them. There are 16 residues in the CDR3. DNA of the CDR3: TGTGCCAGCAGATCCTATGGGGGCGTTAACACCGGGGAGCTGTTTTTT. Protein sequence: CASRSYGGVNTGELFF.

This clonotype was counted between two and nine times. The chain carries TRBV7-2 and TRBJ1-2, with D perhaps TRBD1 (5 bases). Trimming shortened V by 1 base and J by 8 bases, and 11 bases separated the two germline ends. Germline-derived CDR1 and CDR2 are SGHTA and FQGNSA. The CDR3 runs 13 residues. The chain's CDR3 is CASSLGTSSGYTF. The CDR3 DNA sequence: TGTGCCAGCAGCTTAGGGACATCGAGCGGCTACACCTTC.

This clonotype has just a few counts. V and J are TRBV15 and TRBJ2-7; the D is unclear. Looked up from germline, CDR1 is LNHNV and CDR2 is YYDKDF (reference sequence). V was trimmed by 0 bases and J by 2 bases, leaving 11 bases between them. The CDR3 runs 15 residues. CDR3 residues: CATSRDGSTPYEQYF. The CDR3 DNA reads TGTGCCACCAGCAGAGATGGATCGACGCCCTACGAGCAGTACTTC.

This sequence joins TRBV12-5 and TRBJ2-3; D not resolved. Germline CDR1 and CDR2: LGHNT and FRNRAP. The CDR3 is made up of 12 amino acids. V shed 0 bases and J shed 10 bases, with 8 bases lying between them. CDR3 in amino acids: CASGLVLEPQYF. The CDR3 DNA is TGTGCTAGTGGTTTGGTACTGGAGCCGCAGTATTTT.

The chain joins TRBV7-3 to TRBJ2-1, with D possibly TRBD2 on 6 matching bases. Trimming shortened V by 5 bases and J by 8 bases, and 22 bases separated the two germline ends. The CDR3 extends over 16 amino acids. The germline V gene encodes CDR1 SGHTA and CDR2 FQGTGA. The CDR3 DNA reads as TGTGCCAGCAGCCCCCGCCTAGCGAGTTTGGTGGATGAGCAGTTCTTC. This sequence encodes CASSPRLASLVDEQFF.

This clonotype was seen repeatedly, ten times or more. The chain is built from TRBV7-9 and TRBJ1-4; maybe TRBD1 (5 bases). Trimming removed 4 bases from V and 0 bases from J, with 6 bases in between. Germline assignment: CDR1 SEHNR and CDR2 FQNEAQ (reference sequence). This CDR3 has 14 amino acids. For the CDR3, the DNA is TGTGCCAGCAGCTGGGGGGCAACTAATGAAAAACTGTTTTTT. Its protein product is CASSWGATNEKLFF.

The J gene is TRBJ2-7, the V gene TRBV29-1; tentatively, D is TRBD1 or TRBD2 (5 bases each). Germline V gene sequence: CDR1 SQVTM, CDR2 ANQGSEA. Trimming removed 7 bases from V and 2 bases from J, with 15 bases in between. There are 13 residues in the CDR3. This CDR3 reads CSAHSGGTYEQYF. CDR3 DNA: TGCAGCGCCCACTCTGGGGGAACCTACGAGCAGTACTTC.

The chain couples TRBV4-3 to TRBJ1-1; D is ambiguous. CDR1 and CDR2 (germline): LGHNA, YSLEER. CDR3 size: 15 residues. Trimming removed 0 bases at V and 0 bases at J, with 8 bases between. The CDR3 DNA sequence: TGCGCCAGCAGCCAAGATCCAGGCTTGAACACTGAAGCTTTCTTT. Amino acid sequence: CASSQDPGLNTEAFF.

The chain combines TRBV6-2 or TRBV6-3 with TRBJ2-7; 7 nucleotides match TRBD1. Germline-derived CDR1 and CDR2 are MNHEY and SVGEGT. V lost 7 bases and J lost 1; bases outside the gene matches: 13. CDR3 length equals 16 residues. CDR3 amino acids: CASIQKSGQRSYEQYF. The CDR3, as DNA: TGTGCCAGCATTCAAAAGTCGGGACAGCGATCCTACGAGCAGTACTTC.

The sample holds one count of this clonotype. V gene TRBV12-3 or TRBV12-4 combines with J gene TRBJ1-1; 8 bases are a match to TRBD1. The CDR3 is 14 residues long. The J segment lost 4 bases and the V segment lost 5 bases, leaving 6 bases of the junction unmatched. This CDR3 is CASSRQGSVTEAFF. In DNA, the CDR3 is TGTGCCAGCAGTCGACAGGGGTCGGTCACTGAAGCTTTCTTT.

This clonotype was seen a few times. The chain joins TRBV5-1 to TRBJ2-7; the match to TRBD2 covers 10 bases. V lost 4 bases and J lost 4; bases outside the gene matches: 17. The CDR3 has 18 amino acids. Germline CDR1 and CDR2: SGHRS and YFSETQ. DNA of the CDR3: TGCGCCAGCAGCACACGGACTAGCGGCACCATCTCTCAGTACGAGCAGTACTTC. It encodes CASSTRTSGTISQYEQYF.